The clone carrying this TCR beta chain was observed a single time. The data originate from a study of long-term antiretroviral therapy in people with HIV. Germline CDR1 SGDLS, CDR2 YYNGEE. The CDR3 covers 16 residues. Trimming took off 7 bases at V and 0 bases at J, with 17 bases between the two ends. HIV-positive participants all received treatment in the United States. Every specimen held between about 0.9-10 million cryopreserved PBMC. These were thawed and washed before DNA extraction. Assay version v3.0 of immunoSEQ was used, and it was run at survey level. Clones were sequenced by immunoSEQ multiplex PCR, and TCRdb holds only the in-frame ones, with some missing. The sample lists approximately 35,000 clones, 94% seen once, with roughly 3.6% in the top ten.

Sequenced material: unsorted PBMCs, taken 4.1 years after starting antiretroviral therapy. This TCR was recovered from a woman aged 45-65 years with HIV. The V gene is TRBV9, the J gene TRBJ2-1; tentative D call: TRBD2 (6 bases). CDR3 region: CASGTGGAISYNEQFF. CDR3 DNA sequence: TGTGCCAGCGGGACGGGCGGGGCAATCTCCTACAATGAGCAGTTCTTC.